Presented here are 21 T cell receptor beta chains from one specimen sequenced in a study of T-cell memory formation after mild COVID-19. TCRdb recomputed calls from the 5' RACE reads with MiXCR, one row per CDR3 protein. The sample lists about 270,000 distinct CDR3 sequences; 16% were seen once. Sequencing input: PBMCs or a T cell subset sorted from them (not recorded which). All receptors derive from a man younger than 35 who had mild COVID-19 (a few samples of this study predate the infection). Cell type and time point are not known.

The chain employs TRBV6-5 and TRBJ2-4; D might be TRBD2 (6 bases). Trimming cost V 0 bases and J 0 bases, with 9 bases left between them. Germline V gene lookup returns CDR1 MNHEY and CDR2 SVGAGI. The CDR3 covers 16 residues. The CDR3 bases are TGTGCCAGCAGTTACTCGGGGGGATTAGCCAAAAACATTCAGTACTTC. The encoded protein is CASSYSGGLAKNIQYF.

This clonotype showed up just a few times. The rearrangement uses TRBV5-1 and TRBJ2-4; the D gene is possibly TRBD1 (6 bases). V lost 4 bases and J lost 7, with 12 bases in between. The CDR3 is 13 amino acids. CDR1 and CDR2 from the germline V gene are SGHRS and YFSETQ. The CDR3 region is CASSRDTGNIQYF. The DNA for the CDR3 is TGCGCCAGCAGCCGGGACACGGGCAACATTCAGTACTTC.

The chain couples TRBV6-2 or TRBV6-3 to TRBJ1-1; D not resolved. The CDR3 is 13 amino acids. Germline CDR1 reads MNHEY; CDR2 reads SVGEGT. V was clipped by 1 base and J by 1 base, with 4 bases between them. The CDR3 loop reads CASSYWANTEAFF. As DNA, the CDR3 is TGTGCCAGCAGTTACTGGGCGAACACTGAAGCTTTCTTT.

A few counts support this clonotype. The rearrangement links TRBV4-3 to TRBJ1-2; possible D gene TRBD1, 5 bases. V was cut by 0 bases and J by 3 bases, with 11 bases left in between. Per the germline V gene, CDR1 is LGHNA and CDR2 is YSLEER. CDR3 length equals 15 residues. CDR3 in amino acids: CASSQEDSLHYGYTF. The CDR3 DNA follows: TGCGCCAGCAGCCAAGAAGACAGTCTACACTATGGCTACACCTTC.

The rearrangement joins TRBV19 to TRBJ2-3; D is undetermined. Germline-derived CDR1 and CDR2 are LNHDA and SQIVND (reference sequence). The CDR3 has 13 residues. The V end lost 3 bases, the J end lost 8 bases, and 12 bases lay between the germline ends. The DNA for the CDR3 is TGTGCCAGTAGTATCCTGAAGGGAAGTACGCAGTATTTT. As protein: CASSILKGSTQYF.

The chain combines TRBV4-3 with TRBJ2-2; weak D call: TRBD2 (5 bases). The germline V gene has CDR1 LGHNA and CDR2 YSLEER. This CDR3 spans 14 amino acids. The ends were cut back, 4 bases at V and 6 bases at J, with 12 bases in the middle. CDR3 protein: CASSRRVEAGELFF. The CDR3, as DNA: TGCGCCAGCAGCCGAAGGGTGGAGGCCGGGGAGCTGTTTTTT.

This chain links TRBV6-5 with TRBJ1-4; 7 bases match TRBD1. Losses at the gene ends were 6 bases for V and 8 bases for J; bases not matched to a gene: 9. The CDR3 loop spans 14 amino acids. The germline V gene encodes CDR1 MNHEY and CDR2 SVGAGI. The CDR3 here is CASRSTGVREKLFF. The CDR3 coding sequence is TGTGCCAGCAGATCCACAGGGGTCAGGGAAAAACTGTTTTTT.

The sample holds a few counts of this clonotype. The chain employs TRBV27 and TRBJ2-4; D perhaps matches TRBD2 (5 bases). CDR1 is MNHEY and CDR2 is SMNVEV in the germline V gene (reference sequence). This CDR3 contains 14 residues. V was pared by 5 bases and J by 6 bases, with 14 bases between. The CDR3 sequence is CASSQRAAGNIQYF. The CDR3 DNA is TGTGCCAGCAGTCAAAGGGCTGCGGGAAACATTCAGTACTTC.

This clonotype was observed a handful of times. The chain uses TRBV7-2 and TRBJ1-1, with D perhaps TRBD1 (5 bases). This CDR3 comprises 16 residues. V lost 5 bases, J lost 4 bases, and 20 bases lay in between. The germline gives CDR1 SGHTA, CDR2 FQGNSA. CDR3: CASSPRPTGGGTEAFF. CDR3 nucleotide sequence: TGTGCCAGCAGCCCTCGACCCACTGGGGGGGGCACTGAAGCTTTCTTT.

In its sample, this clonotype was seen a few times. The gene calls are TRBV6-2 or TRBV6-3 and TRBJ1-5, with D uncertain. The CDR3 consists of 15 residues. Trimming removed 7 bases at V and 0 bases at J, with 13 bases between. Germline V lookup: CDR1 MNHEY, CDR2 SVGEGT. CDR3 loop: CASTEPRVSNQPQHF. The CDR3, as DNA: TGTGCCAGCACCGAACCGCGGGTTAGCAATCAGCCCCAGCATTTT.

This sequence joins TRBV2 and TRBJ2-1; TRBD1 might be the D (6 bases). CDR1 and CDR2 from the germline V gene are SNHLY and FYNNEI. V was clipped by 6 bases and J by 9 bases, with 15 bases between them. This CDR3 contains 13 residues. In DNA form, the CDR3 reads TGTGCCAGCAGGCCCAGACAGGCTGGTGAGCAGTTCTTC. Translating gives CASRPRQAGEQFF.

This clonotype occurred a few times. The CDR3 DNA sequence: TGTGCCAGCAGCTTAGAAGGGACCGGAAACACCATATATTTT. Protein sequence: CASSLEGTGNTIYF. The J gene is TRBJ1-3, the V gene TRBV7-8; D may be TRBD1 (5 bases). The CDR3 sequence is 14 residues long. CDR1 and CDR2 from the germline V gene are SGHVS and FQNEAQ. V lost 1 base and J 4 bases, leaving 8 bases between the germline ends.

A few counts support this clonotype. V gene TRBV2 combines with J gene TRBJ1-5; D gene uncertain. Trimming left V 8 bases short and J 1 base short, with 9 bases between. Germline V gene lookup returns CDR1 SNHLY and CDR2 FYNNEI. CDR3 length: 13 residues. This CDR3 reads CASGPGSNQPQHF. CDR3 coding DNA: TGTGCCAGCGGTCCGGGGAGCAATCAGCCCCAGCATTTT.

V usage is TRBV29-1 and J usage is TRBJ2-1, with D hard to call. Trimming removed 3 bases from V and 2 bases from J, with 11 bases in between. The CDR3 is 14 residues long. CDR1 is SQVTM and CDR2 is ANQGSEA in the germline V gene. This CDR3 reads CSVDRRVPYNEQFF. For the CDR3, the DNA is TGCAGCGTTGACCGACGAGTCCCCTACAATGAGCAGTTCTTC.

In this sample, this clonotype turned up a few times. This chain connects TRBV7-2 to TRBJ2-5; the D is unclear. Trimming removed 5 bases from V and 4 bases from J, with 11 bases in between. The CDR3 consists of 13 residues. Germline CDR1 reads SGHTA; CDR2 reads FQGNSA. For the CDR3, the DNA is TGTGCCAGCAGCCTGCACCAATTAGAGACCCAGTACTTC. It encodes CASSLHQLETQYF.

This clonotype was found a few times. V is TRBV2 and J is TRBJ1-2; D ambiguous. The CDR3 has 13 residues. Germline CDR1 and CDR2: SNHLY and FYNNEI. V shed 3 bases and J shed 4 bases, with 9 bases lying between them. The CDR3 nucleotides read TGTGCCAGCAGTGATGTCCCCGGCTATGGCTACACCTTC. It specifies CASSDVPGYGYTF.

CDR3 loop: CASSLIPGNEQFF. CDR3 coding DNA: TGTGCCAGCAGCTTAATTCCCGGGAATGAGCAGTTCTTC. This chain uses TRBV7-3 with TRBJ2-1, with no clear D. V was clipped by 1 base and J by 7 bases, with 8 bases between them. The germline gives CDR1 SGHTA, CDR2 FQGTGA. The CDR3 is 13 amino acids.

This clonotype was observed a few times. V is TRBV7-2 and J is TRBJ2-5, with TRBD2 matching 8 bases. Germline V gene data show CDR1 as SGHTA and CDR2 as FQGNSA. The CDR3 has 13 residues. The trim removed 5 bases at V and 9 bases at J, leaving 8 bases unmatched. The CDR3 sequence: CASSDPGLGSQYF. The CDR3 DNA reads TGTGCCAGCAGCGATCCGGGACTAGGGTCCCAGTACTTC. Variable domain in full (rest from reference TRBV7-2 and TRBJ2-5): GAGVSQSPSNKVTEKGKDVELRCDPISGHTALYWYRQSLGQGLEFLIYFQGNSAPDKSGLPSDRFSAERTGGSVSTLTIQRTQQEDSAVYLCASSDPGLGSQYFGPGTRLLVL.

This clonotype was detected many times. This sequence joins TRBV6-5 and TRBJ2-7; tentatively, D is TRBD2 (5 bases). The CDR3 consists of 14 residues. Per germline, CDR1 MNHEY and CDR2 SVGAGI. V was trimmed by 7 bases and J by 11 bases, leaving 24 bases between them. The CDR3 coding sequence is TGTGCCAGCATCGACATGGCGGGCCTGATCCCCAAGTACGTC. Its protein product is CASIDMAGLIPKYV.

The genes are TRBV4-1 and TRBJ2-5; tentatively, D is TRBD1 (6 bases). Per germline, CDR1 MGHRA and CDR2 YSYEKL. V was clipped by 4 bases and J by 5 bases, with 17 bases between them. CDR3 length: 15 amino acids. CDR3 amino acids: CASSPEAWGPETQYF. The CDR3 nucleotides are TGCGCCAGCAGCCCCGAGGCCTGGGGGCCGGAGACCCAGTACTTC.

In its sample, this clonotype was seen a few times. J is TRBJ1-4 and V is TRBV7-9; D call uncertain. Germline-derived CDR1 and CDR2 are SEHNR and FQNEAQ (reference sequence). This CDR3 comprises 15 residues. Trimming stripped 3 bases from V and 0 bases from J, with 8 bases between. The DNA of the CDR3 is TGTGCCAGCAGCTTCGGATGGGCAACTAATGAAAAACTGTTTTTT. Protein: CASSFGWATNEKLFF.